This section outlines one T cell receptor (beta chain) sequence together with its context. The sample comes from a study of cytomegalovirus exposure and HLA in healthy donors. This CDR3 contains 15 residues. From germline, CDR1 is PRHDT and CDR2 FYEKMQ (reference sequence). The V segment lost 0 bases and the J segment 7 bases; nucleotides outside the gene matches: 5. PCR was performed using 60 Vbeta and 13 Jbeta primers. Sequencing used immunoSEQ multiplex PCR; TCRdb keeps in-frame clones, though not all of them. This table has tens of thousands of clones, 60% to 80% appearing once. The source material was PBMCs. The source is a man aged 35-49 years in good health and CMV-seronegative. The chain links TRBV13 to TRBJ2-2; 7 bases match TRBD1. Written as DNA, the CDR3 is TGTGCCAGCAGCTTAGGAGGGGGCCTTGGCGGGGAGCTGTTTTTT. Its protein is CASSLGGGLGGELFF.